A single sample is the source of the 8 T cell receptor beta chains below, sequenced in a study of vaccination and CD4 T cells after COVID-19. Their target antigens are unknown. The time point is: late sampling 161 to 241 days after vaccination in a few convalescent patients. Stated treatment: approximately 10-day PBMC culture with coronavirus spike peptide pools or control peptides (ViraFEST assay). Researchers used the Oncomine TCR Beta short-read assay to sequence DNA from cultured CD4+ T cells. Each CDR3 protein gets one entry after TCRdb re-called the PCR reads with MiXCR. The repertoire holds around 18,000 distinct CDR3 sequences, with about 51% as singletons. Sequences were derived from CD4+ T cells from blood, cultured in vitro, sampled about 7 months after SARS-CoV-2 vaccination. The receptors shown here come from a human donor who had recovered from COVID-19.

V gene TRBV20-1 combines with J gene TRBJ1-4; TRBD1 is a possible D gene (5 bases). The CDR3 totals 13 residues. Germline CDR1 reads DFQATT; CDR2 reads SNEGSKA (reference sequence). Trimming left V 5 bases short and J 8 bases short, with 15 bases between. The CDR3 DNA reads as TGCAGTGCTTCCCGCGGGGGAGGAGAAAAACTGTTTTTT. It translates to CSASRGGGEKLFF.

The rearrangement links TRBV24-1 to TRBJ2-5, with TRBD1 as a possible D gene (6 bases). The ends were cut back, 7 bases at V and 5 bases at J, with 13 bases in the middle. This CDR3 contains 13 residues. In germline, CDR1 is KGHDR, CDR2 SFDVKD. CDR3 residues: CATRPQGRETQYF. In DNA form, the CDR3 reads TGTGCCACCAGGCCACAGGGCAGGGAGACCCAGTACTTC.

There are a few counts of this clonotype. At one boundary the junction diverges from the germline segment, which might be a read error. The V call is TRBV7-6, the J call TRBJ2-5; D might be TRBD1 or TRBD2, each matching 5 bases. The CDR3 totals 12 residues. CDR1 is SGHVS and CDR2 is FNYEAQ in the germline V gene. The CDR3 DNA follows: TGTGCTAGCAGCCTGAACCGGGACCGCCAGTACTTC. Translation gives CASSLNRDRQYF.

This clonotype was observed a few times. This chain uses TRBV11-2 with TRBJ2-5; D uncertain. The germline gives CDR1 SGHAT, CDR2 FQNNGV. Trimming shortened V by 0 bases and J by 5 bases, and 4 bases separated the two germline ends. This CDR3 has 12 residues. In nucleotides, the CDR3 is TGTGCCAGCAGCTTAGATAGGGAGACCCAGTACTTC. It yields the protein CASSLDRETQYF.

This clonotype is classed as hyperexpanded (1% or more). The genes are TRBV6-1 and TRBJ1-2, with 7 nucleotides matching TRBD1. Germline-derived CDR1 and CDR2 are MNHNS and SASEGT. The CDR3 spans 15 residues. The J segment lost 5 bases and the V segment lost 7 bases, leaving 13 bases of the junction unmatched. The CDR3 region is CASTIRGQAPYGYTF. CDR3 in DNA: TGTGCCAGCACTATAAGGGGGCAGGCCCCTTATGGCTACACCTTC.

This chain's CDR3 is CASSLTRVDGDTQYF. For the CDR3, the DNA is TGTGCCAGCAGCCTGACAAGGGTCGATGGAGATACGCAGTATTTT. The chain recombines TRBV6-1 with TRBJ2-3; D ambiguous. From germline, CDR1 is MNHNS and CDR2 SASEGT. Trimming cost V 6 bases and J 5 bases, with 18 bases left between them. The CDR3 spans 15 residues.

The V call is TRBV10-3, the J call TRBJ2-2; 8 bases are shared with TRBD2. Trimming cost V 0 bases and J 6 bases; bases outside gene matches: 0. CDR3 size: 14 residues. Germline V gene sequence: CDR1 ENHRY, CDR2 SYGVKD. The CDR3 spells CAISESTSAGELFF. In DNA form, the CDR3 reads TGTGCCATCAGTGAGTCGACTAGCGCCGGGGAGCTGTTTTTT.

This clonotype came up a few times. The CDR3 sequence is CASSVLGLAGHTQYF. CDR3 DNA sequence: TGTGCCAGCAGCGTTCTGGGCCTAGCGGGGCATACGCAGTATTTT. The chain recombines TRBV7-4 with TRBJ2-3; 9 nucleotides agree with TRBD2. This CDR3 contains 15 residues. V shed 5 bases and J 7 bases; nucleotides not matched to a gene: 10. Germline assignment: CDR1 SGHVT and CDR2 SQSDAQ.